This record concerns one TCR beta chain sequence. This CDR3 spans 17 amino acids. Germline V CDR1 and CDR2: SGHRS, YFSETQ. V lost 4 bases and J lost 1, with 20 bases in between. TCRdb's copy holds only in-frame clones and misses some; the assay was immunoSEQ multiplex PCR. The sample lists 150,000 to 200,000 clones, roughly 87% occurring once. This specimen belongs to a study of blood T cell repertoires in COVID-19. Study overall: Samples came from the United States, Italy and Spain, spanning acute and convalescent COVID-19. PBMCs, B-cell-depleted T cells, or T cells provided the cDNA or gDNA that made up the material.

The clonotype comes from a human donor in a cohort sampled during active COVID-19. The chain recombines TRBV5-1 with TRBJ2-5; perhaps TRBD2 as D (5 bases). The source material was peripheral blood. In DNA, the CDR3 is TGCGCCAGCAGCAACGTTAGCGCCTACTCCCTCCAAGAGACCCAGTACTTC. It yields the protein CASSNVSAYSLQETQYF.